This paragraph reports one T cell receptor beta chain. The sample belongs to a study of Ad26.COV2.S vaccination and SARS-CoV-2 variants. Data came from immunoSEQ multiplex PCR; TCRdb stores just in-frame clones and leaves some out. Of roughly 380,000 clones listed, 92% are singletons. Deletions cut 8 bases from V and 7 bases from J, with 23 bases between. Per the germline V gene, CDR1 is SGHAT and CDR2 is FQNNGV. This CDR3 spans 16 amino acids. Sequences were derived from peripheral blood, sampled after recovery from COVID-19. This TCR was sampled from a human donor who had recovered from COVID-19. This rearrangement joins TRBV11-2 to TRBJ2-2, with D perhaps matching TRBD2 (5 bases). This CDR3 reads CASGSLGLNEGGELFF. Here the CDR3 DNA reads TGTGCCAGCGGCTCCTTAGGCCTCAATGAGGGCGGGGAGCTGTTTTTT.